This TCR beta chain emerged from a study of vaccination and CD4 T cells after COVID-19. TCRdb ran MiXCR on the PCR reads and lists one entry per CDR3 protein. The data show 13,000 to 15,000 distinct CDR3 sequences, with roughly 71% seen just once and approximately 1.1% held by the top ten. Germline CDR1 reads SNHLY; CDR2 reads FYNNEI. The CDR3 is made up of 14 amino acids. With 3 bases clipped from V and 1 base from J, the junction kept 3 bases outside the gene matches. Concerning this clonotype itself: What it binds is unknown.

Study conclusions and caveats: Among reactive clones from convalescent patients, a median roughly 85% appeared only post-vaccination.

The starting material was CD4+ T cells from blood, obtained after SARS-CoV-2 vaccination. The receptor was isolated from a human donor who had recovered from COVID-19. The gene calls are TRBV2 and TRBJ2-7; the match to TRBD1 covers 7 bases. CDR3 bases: TGTGCCAGCAGTGATGGCAGGGGGTCCTACGAGCAGTACTTC. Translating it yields CASSDGRGSYEQYF.